These 28 T cell receptor beta chains originate from one sample sequenced in a study of neurological immune-mediated disorders. A single record per CDR3 protein comes from TCRdb applying MiXCR to the 5' RACE reads. Of about 120,000 distinct CDR3 sequences listed, roughly 3.2% are singletons. The specimen was PBMCs. Receptors originate from a woman aged 30 to 39 with multiple sclerosis.

This clonotype came up once. This may arise from a read error, as a much more abundant clone is one base away. This chain joins TRBV2 and TRBJ2-3; 10 bases line up with TRBD1. In germline, CDR1 is SNHLY, CDR2 FYNNEI. V shed 2 bases, J shed 6 bases, and the junction held 5 bases outside the gene matches. CDR3 length equals 15 residues. The CDR3 nucleotides read TGTGCCAGCAGTGAACGACAGGGGGCTGTGGATACGCAGTATTTT. This gives the protein CASSERQGAVDTQYF.

This clonotype was observed at least ten times. V usage is TRBV4-1 and J usage is TRBJ2-7, with a possible D match to TRBD1 (6 bases). The V end lost 1 base, the J end lost 2 bases, and 12 bases lay between the germline ends. CDR1 MGHRA and CDR2 YSYEKL come from the germline V gene. This CDR3 contains 15 residues. The CDR3 bases are TGCGCCAGCAGCCAAGCCGGGACACCACCCTACGAGCAGTACTTC. The encoded protein is CASSQAGTPPYEQYF.

This clonotype was recorded at least ten times. The CDR3 loop reads CATVGTGYYGYTF. The CDR3 DNA sequence: TGTGCCACCGTAGGGACAGGGTATTATGGCTACACCTTC. The rearrangement joins TRBV6-5 to TRBJ1-2; TRBD1 agrees at 9 bases. V was pared by 10 bases and J by 5 bases, with 8 bases of the junction left unmatched. The CDR3 runs to 13 residues. Germline V CDR1 and CDR2: MNHEY, SVGAGI.

J is TRBJ2-5 and V is TRBV18; weak D call: TRBD2 (6 bases). The germline V and J ends were trimmed by 3 bases and 4 bases, with 21 bases remaining between them. This CDR3 comprises 17 residues. Germline assignment: CDR1 KGHSH and CDR2 LQKENI. The CDR3 reads CASSPPLPGTEGETQYF. The CDR3 bases are TGTGCCAGCTCACCTCCCCTACCGGGGACGGAGGGAGAGACCCAGTACTTC. The whole variable domain, filled in from reference TRBV18 and TRBJ2-5, reads NAGVMQNPRHLVRRRGQEARLRCSPMKGHSHVYWYRQLPEEGLKFMVYLQKENIIDESGMPKERFSAEFPKEGPSILRIQQVVRGDSAAYFCASSPPLPGTEGETQYFGPGTRLLVL.

This clonotype occurred many times. V is TRBV7-2 and J is TRBJ2-3; maybe TRBD2 (6 bases). Germline V gene data show CDR1 as SGHTA and CDR2 as FQGNSA. The CDR3 is 14 amino acids. V was cut by 8 bases and J by 0 bases, with 12 bases left in between. The CDR3 here is CASLWDWSTDTQYF. As DNA, the CDR3 is TGTGCCAGCTTGTGGGACTGGAGCACAGATACGCAGTATTTT.

The chain couples TRBV7-9 to TRBJ2-1; weak D call: TRBD2 (6 bases). CDR1 is SEHNR and CDR2 is FQNEAQ in the germline V gene (reference sequence). CDR3 size: 14 residues. Trimming pared 5 bases from V and 8 bases from J, leaving 16 bases between. CDR3 loop: CASSPGLLSDEQFF. The CDR3 DNA reads TGTGCCAGCAGCCCGGGACTTTTATCCGATGAGCAGTTCTTC.

This clonotype has a count of ten or more. The gene calls are TRBV7-9 and TRBJ2-1; D not resolved. Germline CDR1 reads SEHNR; CDR2 reads FQNEAQ (reference sequence). The CDR3 loop spans 12 amino acids. V lost 5 bases, J lost 9 bases, and 11 bases lay in between. CDR3 loop: CASSPRGIEQFF. The CDR3 region has the DNA TGTGCCAGCAGCCCACGCGGTATTGAGCAGTTCTTC.

This clonotype was seen at least ten times. The DNA of the CDR3 is TGTGCCAGCAGCAGGGACAGCTCCTACGAGCAGTACTTC. Its translation is CASSRDSSYEQYF. The V gene is TRBV7-9, the J gene TRBJ2-7; 7 bases align to TRBD1. This CDR3 region has 13 residues. Trimming took 5 bases from V and 0 from J; bases not matched to a gene: 1. The germline CDR1 and CDR2 sequences are SEHNR and FQNEAQ (reference sequence).

Notes on this clonotype: One base away lies a much larger clone, so this may be a sequencing read error. This chain links TRBV7-9 with TRBJ1-5; D ambiguous. Trimming removed 8 bases from V and 5 bases from J, with 10 bases in between. The CDR3 contains 12 residues. Germline V CDR1 and CDR2: SEHNR, FQNEAQ (reference sequence). The CDR3 region has the DNA TGTGCCAGCTGCCTTAGGGATCAGCCCCAGCATTTT. Protein product: CASCLRDQPQHF.

This clonotype came up a few times. The chain employs TRBV19 and TRBJ2-5; D not certain. V lost 2 bases and J 2 bases, leaving 6 bases between the germline ends. This CDR3 is built from 13 residues. The germline V gene encodes CDR1 LNHDA and CDR2 SQIVND (reference sequence). CDR3 bases: TGTGCCAGTAGTATACCCAGACAAGAGACCCAGTACTTC. Protein sequence: CASSIPRQETQYF.

This clonotype was observed at least ten times. V and J are TRBV7-7 and TRBJ2-2; a weak D match, TRBD2 (5 bases). CDR3 size: 15 residues. CDR1 is SSHAT, CDR2 FNYEAQ, per germline (reference sequence). V lost 6 bases and J 0 bases, leaving 11 bases between the germline ends. This CDR3 reads CASRPGGPNTGELFF. The CDR3 nucleotides are TGTGCCAGCAGACCCGGAGGACCGAACACCGGGGAGCTGTTTTTT.

The table lists this clonotype with many counts. The chain combines TRBV7-8 with TRBJ2-3; 12 nucleotides match TRBD2. CDR3 length: 17 amino acids. The germline CDR1 and CDR2 sequences are SGHVS and FQNEAQ. Trimming cost V 1 base and J 6 bases; bases outside gene matches: 8. The CDR3 nucleotides are TGTGCCAGCAGCTTAGGGGCGACTAGCGGGAGCTTGGATACGCAGTATTTT. It encodes CASSLGATSGSLDTQYF.

This clonotype was counted ten times or more. The rearrangement uses TRBV7-2 and TRBJ2-2; TRBD2 matches 10 bases. The CDR3 covers 15 residues. Germline loops: CDR1 SGHTA, CDR2 FQGNSA. Germline trimming cut 5 bases from V and 4 bases from J; bases unmatched to any gene: 4. The DNA for the CDR3 is TGTGCCAGCAGCCAGCGGGGGGGCCGCACCGGGGAGCTGTTTTTT. It specifies CASSQRGGRTGELFF.

This clonotype was seen many times. V and J are TRBV2 and TRBJ2-7; D is possibly TRBD1 or TRBD2 (5 bases each). Germline V gives CDR1 SNHLY, CDR2 FYNNEI. CDR3 length: 16 amino acids. Trimming removed 2 bases from V and 3 bases from J, with 17 bases in between. CDR3 bases: TGTGCCAGCAGTGAATTCGGGGACCCCTCAGACTACGAGCAGTACTTC. As protein: CASSEFGDPSDYEQYF.

Many counts were recorded for this clonotype. This chain's CDR3 is CASSPGRTNTGELFF. Written as DNA, the CDR3 is TGTGCCAGCAGCCCTGGGAGGACGAACACCGGGGAGCTGTTTTTT. The rearrangement links TRBV11-3 to TRBJ2-2; TRBD2 might be the D (6 bases). V shed 5 bases and J shed 0 bases, with 10 bases lying between them. The CDR3 consists of 15 residues. The V gene's germline CDR1 is SGHNT and CDR2 YENEEA.

This clonotype was observed at least ten times. This chain links TRBV5-1 with TRBJ2-7, with D perhaps matching TRBD1 or TRBD2 (5 bases each). The CDR3 extends over 14 amino acids. Germline V gene sequence: CDR1 SGHRS, CDR2 YFSETQ. The V gene lost 0 bases and the J gene lost 5 bases, with 12 bases spanning the gap. CDR3 sequence: CASSLVGRQNEQYF. The CDR3 DNA sequence: TGCGCCAGCAGCTTGGTGGGACGGCAAAACGAGCAGTACTTC.

This clonotype was detected many times. The chain joins TRBV12-3 or TRBV12-4 to TRBJ1-2; weak D call: TRBD1 (6 bases). Deletions cut 2 bases from V and 4 bases from J, with 14 bases between. The CDR3 length is 15 residues. The CDR3 sequence is CASSLTGQGIYGYTF. In DNA form, the CDR3 reads TGTGCCAGCAGTTTAACGGGGCAGGGGATCTATGGCTACACCTTC.

This clonotype was found many times. The J gene is TRBJ2-5, the V gene TRBV7-2, with TRBD1 matching over 8 bases. The germline V gene encodes CDR1 SGHTA and CDR2 FQGNSA. There are 14 residues in the CDR3. Trimming cost V 5 bases and J 2 bases; bases outside gene matches: 4. The CDR3, as DNA: TGTGCCAGCAGCGTTGGGACAGGACAAGAGACCCAGTACTTC. Encoded protein: CASSVGTGQETQYF.

The rearrangement joins TRBV7-2 to TRBJ1-2; tentative D call: TRBD1 (5 bases). Per the germline V gene, CDR1 is SGHTA and CDR2 is FQGNSA. This CDR3 is 13 amino acids long. V lost 5 bases and J lost 4, with 11 bases in between. The CDR3 region is CASSASGFYGYTF. In DNA, the CDR3 is TGTGCCAGCAGCGCATCAGGGTTCTATGGCTACACCTTC.

This clonotype came up many times. The V call is TRBV7-2, the J call TRBJ1-6; 9 bases line up with TRBD1. This CDR3 region has 15 residues. Germline CDR1 SGHTA, CDR2 FQGNSA. J gave up 10 bases and V 1 base, and 5 bases lay outside the gene matches. In nucleotides, the CDR3 is TGTGCCAGCAGCTTAGACACAGGGGGCGACTCACCCCTCCACTTT. It is translated as CASSLDTGGDSPLHF.

In its sample, this clonotype was seen many times. This sequence joins TRBV20-1 and TRBJ2-7, with 10 bases aligning to TRBD2. CDR1 and CDR2 (germline): DFQATT, SNEGSKA (reference sequence). Trimming removed 5 bases from V and 4 bases from J; junction bases left unmatched: 5. The length of the CDR3 is 13 residues. The CDR3 DNA sequence: TGCAGTGCTGGGGGGACTAGCGATTACGAGCAGTACTTC. Translation gives CSAGGTSDYEQYF.

There are many counts of this clonotype. This chain uses TRBV24-1 with TRBJ2-3; 10 bases are a match to TRBD1. Trimming at V came to 7 bases and at J to 4 bases, leaving 1 base not matched to a gene. The CDR3 is 13 residues long. Per the germline V gene, CDR1 is KGHDR and CDR2 is SFDVKD. CDR3 in DNA: TGTGCCACCAGGGGGACAGGGGCAGATACGCAGTATTTT. Translating gives CATRGTGADTQYF.

This clonotype was counted at least ten times. This CDR3 is CASSLGATNYGYTF. CDR3 in DNA: TGCGCCAGCAGCCTTGGGGCTACTAACTATGGCTACACCTTC. The chain employs TRBV5-1 and TRBJ1-2; D is possibly TRBD1 (5 bases). Trimming took 4 bases from V and 0 from J, leaving 10 bases between them. Germline V gene data show CDR1 as SGHRS and CDR2 as YFSETQ. There are 14 residues in the CDR3.

This clonotype was observed at least ten times. The rearrangement joins TRBV25-1 to TRBJ1-2; D is uncertain. Germline lookup yields CDR1 MGHDK and CDR2 SYGVNS. The CDR3 consists of 11 residues. V lost 2 bases and J 8 bases, leaving 6 bases between the germline ends. CDR3: CASSEGMGYTF. The CDR3 DNA reads TGTGCCAGCAGTGAAGGGATGGGCTACACCTTC.

The rearrangement links TRBV27 to TRBJ1-1; weak D call: TRBD1 (6 bases). Germline V CDR1 and CDR2: MNHEY, SMNVEV (reference sequence). This CDR3 is built from 13 residues. Trimming shortened V by 4 bases and J by 4 bases, and 10 bases separated the two germline ends. The CDR3 region is CASSSGESTEAFF. CDR3 in DNA: TGTGCCAGCAGTTCAGGGGAGAGCACTGAAGCTTTCTTT.

There are a few counts of this clonotype. Just one base apart from a much larger clone, this may be a read error. CDR3 bases: TGCAGTGCTAGGCACGGCCGCAGCTCCTATAATTCACCCCTCAACTTT. This encodes CSARHGRSSYNSPLNF. J is TRBJ1-6 and V is TRBV20-1; D call uncertain. CDR1 and CDR2 (germline): DFQATT, SNEGSKA (reference sequence). The CDR3 covers 16 residues.

J is TRBJ1-2 and V is TRBV30; D uncertain. The CDR3 totals 13 residues. Trimming pared 8 bases from V and 3 bases from J, leaving 16 bases between. Germline CDR1 reads GTSNPN; CDR2 reads SVGIG (reference sequence). CDR3 loop: CAGMTGDYYGYTF. Written as DNA, the CDR3 is TGTGCCGGAATGACTGGCGATTACTATGGCTACACCTTC.

This clonotype was seen many times. The chain is built from TRBV6-5 and TRBJ1-5, with 8 nucleotides matching TRBD1. Unmatched junction bases numbered 4, after V lost 8 bases and J lost 4 bases. Germline CDR1 reads MNHEY; CDR2 reads SVGAGI. The CDR3 covers 13 residues. CDR3 DNA: TGTGCCAGCGGGACAGGAGGAAATCAGCCCCAGCATTTT. Its protein product is CASGTGGNQPQHF.